Listed here are 14 T cell receptor beta chains from one sample, sequenced in a study of T-cell memory formation after mild COVID-19. TCRdb re-analysed the 5' RACE reads in MiXCR, keeping a single row per CDR3 protein. Here the sample spans some 110,000 distinct CDR3 sequences, about a sixth being singletons. The material sequenced was PBMCs or a T cell subset sorted from them (not recorded which). The receptors originated from an adult woman who had mild COVID-19 (a few samples of this study predate the infection). Cell type and time point are not known.

The sample holds a few counts of this clonotype. This chain uses TRBV12-3 or TRBV12-4 with TRBJ1-1; D is uncertain. The CDR3 spans 13 residues. V lost 6 bases and J lost 7, with 15 bases in between. CDR3 sequence (DNA): TGTGCCAGCAGACCGGACCATGGGATTGAAGCTTTCTTT. Translated: CASRPDHGIEAFF.

The rearrangement joins TRBV20-1 to TRBJ2-7; possibly TRBD1 for D (6 bases). The CDR3 consists of 12 residues. Trimming stripped 1 base from V and 3 bases from J, with 7 bases between. Germline CDR1 and CDR2: DFQATT and SNEGSKA (reference sequence). DNA for the CDR3: TGCAGTGCTAGAGGACAGGACTACGAGCAGTACTTC. This sequence encodes CSARGQDYEQYF.

V usage is TRBV6-1 and J usage is TRBJ2-7, with TRBD2 matching 8 bases. The CDR3 extends over 16 amino acids. CDR1 is MNHNS and CDR2 is SASEGT in the germline V gene. V lost 4 bases to trimming and J lost 4 bases; unmatched junction nucleotides: 12. The DNA of the CDR3 is TGTGCCAGCAGTGCGGGGCTAGCGGGTCAACTTTACGAGCAGTACTTC. Translating it yields CASSAGLAGQLYEQYF.

This clonotype was seen only a few times. J is TRBJ2-7 and V is TRBV5-1, with 9 bases identical to TRBD2. Unmatched junction bases numbered 10, after V lost 4 bases and J lost 2 bases. This CDR3 comprises 16 residues. The germline V gene has CDR1 SGHRS and CDR2 YFSETQ. The CDR3 loop is CASSPRQGLAPYEQYF. The CDR3, as DNA: TGCGCCAGCAGCCCCCGCCAGGGACTAGCCCCCTACGAGCAGTACTTC.

This clonotype was found a few times. The chain has TRBV12-3 or TRBV12-4 and TRBJ1-1; no clear D. This CDR3 contains 12 residues. The ends were cut back, 1 base at V and 4 bases at J, with 4 bases in the middle. This CDR3 is CASSLGTTEAFF. CDR3 coding DNA: TGTGCCAGCAGTTTAGGGACCACTGAAGCTTTCTTT.

V usage is TRBV15 and J usage is TRBJ2-1, with TRBD1 matching 7 bases. Germline V gives CDR1 LNHNV, CDR2 YYDKDF (reference sequence). The CDR3 consists of 14 residues. The trim removed 9 bases at V and 4 bases at J, leaving 9 bases unmatched. The CDR3 DNA is TGTGCCACTTTATCCGGGACAGTATACAATGAGCAGTTCTTC. Translated: CATLSGTVYNEQFF.

This clonotype was seen only a few times. V is TRBV29-1 and J is TRBJ1-2, with 7 nucleotides matching TRBD1. The germline V gene has CDR1 SQVTM and CDR2 ANQGSEA. The V segment lost 8 bases and the J segment 8 bases; nucleotides outside the gene matches: 11. This CDR3 has 12 amino acids. CDR3 DNA sequence: TGCAGCACTGCGGGACAGTTCGACGGCTACACCTTC. Residues: CSTAGQFDGYTF.

V is TRBV30 and J is TRBJ1-5; D unclear. The CDR3 is 18 residues long. Germline CDR1 is GTSNPN and CDR2 is SVGIG (reference sequence). Trimming stripped 2 bases from V and 0 bases from J, with 20 bases between. This CDR3 reads CAWSNTFVLGNSNQPQHF. As DNA, the CDR3 is TGTGCCTGGAGTAATACGTTCGTGCTAGGGAATAGCAATCAGCCCCAGCATTTT.

The chain carries TRBV12-3 or TRBV12-4 and TRBJ2-2; 10 nucleotides line up with TRBD2. J lost 4 bases, V lost 6 bases, and 11 bases had no gene match. This CDR3 is built from 17 residues. CDR3 nucleotides: TGTGCCAGCAGGTCTTCAGCGGGAGGGCCCAGCACCGGGGAGCTGTTTTTT. It translates to CASRSSAGGPSTGELFF.

This clonotype has more than one count but fewer than ten. CDR3 nucleotide sequence: TGCAGTGCAATCGCCGGGACTAGCGGGATCGGTAGCACAGATACGCAGTATTTT. This codes for CSAIAGTSGIGSTDTQYF. The chain carries TRBV20-1 and TRBJ2-3; 13 nucleotides align to TRBD2. The germline V gene encodes CDR1 DFQATT and CDR2 SNEGSKA (reference sequence). This CDR3 is built from 18 residues. Trimming took 6 bases from V and 0 from J; bases not matched to a gene: 12.

Only a few counts were recorded for this clonotype. V and J are TRBV5-1 and TRBJ2-3; D is unresolved. Germline lookup yields CDR1 SGHRS and CDR2 YFSETQ. The length of the CDR3 is 16 residues. The ends were cut back, 3 bases at V and 2 bases at J, with 16 bases in the middle. The CDR3 loop reads CASSSSLVLLTDTQYF. CDR3 DNA: TGCGCCAGCAGCTCCAGCCTAGTCCTCCTCACAGATACGCAGTATTTT.

The chain uses TRBV27 and TRBJ2-7; 10 nucleotides agree with TRBD2. With 5 bases clipped from V and 3 bases from J, the junction kept 7 bases outside the gene matches. The germline CDR1 and CDR2 sequences are MNHEY and SMNVEV (reference sequence). CDR3 length: 15 residues. Here the CDR3 reads CASSQSGGAFYEQYF. CDR3 nucleotides: TGTGCCAGCAGTCAAAGCGGGGGGGCCTTCTACGAGCAGTACTTC.

J is TRBJ2-5 and V is TRBV7-9; no reliable D call. This CDR3 is 14 amino acids long. Germline-derived CDR1 and CDR2 are SEHNR and FQNEAQ (reference sequence). The ends were cut back, 6 bases at V and 1 base at J, with 12 bases in the middle. The CDR3 region is CASRSPWPQETQYF. The CDR3 nucleotides read TGTGCCAGCAGATCCCCCTGGCCCCAAGAGACCCAGTACTTC.

The sample holds a few counts of this clonotype. The V and J genes are TRBV30 and TRBJ2-1, with D tentatively TRBD2 (5 bases). This CDR3 comprises 12 residues. V was clipped by 2 bases and J by 10 bases, with 12 bases between them. Germline CDR1 reads GTSNPN; CDR2 reads SVGIG (reference sequence). CDR3 bases: TGTGCCTGGAGTCCCGGGATTGGGGAGCAGTTCTTC. This gives the protein CAWSPGIGEQFF.